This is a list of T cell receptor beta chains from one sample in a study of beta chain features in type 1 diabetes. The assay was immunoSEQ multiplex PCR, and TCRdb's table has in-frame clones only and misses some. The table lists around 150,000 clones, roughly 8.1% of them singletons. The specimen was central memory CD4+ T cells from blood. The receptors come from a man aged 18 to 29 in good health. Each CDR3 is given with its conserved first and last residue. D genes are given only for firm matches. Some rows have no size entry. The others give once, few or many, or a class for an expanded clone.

CDR3 protein: CASRSSTGYEQYF
CDR3 DNA: TGTGCCAGCAGGTCATCGACAGGATACGAGCAGTACTTC
D gene: .
J gene: TRBJ2-7
clone size: few
V gene: TRBV28

CDR3 protein: CASSLVQGRTGELFF
CDR3 DNA: TGTGCCAGCAGCTTAGTACAGGGTCGCACCGGGGAGCTGTTTTTT
D gene: .
J gene: TRBJ2-2
clone size: many
V gene: TRBV7-2

CDR3 protein: CASSHPSGRAARTDTQYF
CDR3 DNA: TGCGCCAGCAGCCATCCCAGCGGGAGGGCCGCTCGCACAGATACGCAGTATTTT
D gene: TRBD2
J gene: TRBJ2-3
clone size: .
V gene: TRBV4-1

CDR3 protein: CASSLRAPTDTYEQYF
CDR3 DNA: TGTGCCAGCAGCCTGCGAGCCCCGACGGACACCTACGAGCAGTACTTC
D gene: .
J gene: TRBJ2-7
clone size: .
V gene: TRBV28

CDR3 protein: CSVLSGQGNTEAFF
CDR3 DNA: TGCAGCGTTTTATCCGGACAGGGGAACACTGAAGCTTTCTTT
D gene: TRBD1
J gene: TRBJ1-1
clone size: few
V gene: TRBV29-1

CDR3 protein: CASSSGGTGSYEQYF
CDR3 DNA: TGTGCCAGCAGCTCGGGGGGGACTGGCTCCTACGAGCAGTACTTC
D gene: TRBD2
J gene: TRBJ2-7
clone size: .
V gene: TRBV9

CDR3 protein: CASSPGVNYGYTF
CDR3 DNA: TGTGCCAGCAGCCCGGGGGTGAACTATGGCTACACCTTC
D gene: .
J gene: TRBJ1-2
clone size: .
V gene: TRBV7-2

CDR3 protein: CASSGDSGYGYTF
CDR3 DNA: TGTGCCAGCAGCGGAGACAGCGGGTATGGCTACACCTTC
D gene: .
J gene: TRBJ1-2
clone size: few
V gene: TRBV2

CDR3 protein: CASSLGIAGYEQYF
CDR3 DNA: TGTGCCAGCAGCTTGGGAATAGCGGGATACGAGCAGTACTTC
D gene: TRBD2
J gene: TRBJ2-7
clone size: many
V gene: TRBV5-4

CDR3 protein: CAISDQITPQTQYF
CDR3 DNA: TGTGCCATCAGTGACCAGATTACGCCGCAGACCCAGTACTTC
D gene: .
J gene: TRBJ2-5
clone size: .
V gene: TRBV10-3

CDR3 protein: CSVDLIADTQYF
CDR3 DNA: TGCAGCGTTGATCTGATAGCAGATACGCAGTATTTT
D gene: .
J gene: TRBJ2-3
clone size: .
V gene: TRBV29-1

CDR3 protein: CASSEWGRGQDNEQFF
CDR3 DNA: TGTGCCAGCAGTGAATGGGGGAGGGGACAAGACAATGAGCAGTTCTTC
D gene: .
J gene: TRBJ2-1
clone size: .
V gene: TRBV25-1

CDR3 protein: CASSPTTLPPGMGRSEQYF
CDR3 DNA: TGCGCCAGCAGTCCCACGACCCTCCCCCCAGGGATGGGTCGGTCGGAGCAGTACTTC
D gene: .
J gene: TRBJ2-7
clone size: many
V gene: TRBV23-1

CDR3 protein: CAWSDILSSYNSPLHF
CDR3 DNA: TGTGCCTGGAGCGACATCTTGAGCTCCTATAATTCACCCCTCCACTTT
D gene: .
J gene: TRBJ1-6
clone size: .
V gene: TRBV30

CDR3 protein: CASSGQVTYGYTF
CDR3 DNA: TGTGCCAGCAGTGGACAGGTCACCTATGGTTACACCTTC
D gene: .
J gene: TRBJ1-2
clone size: .
V gene: TRBV2

CDR3 protein: CASSDSTGRNQPQHF
CDR3 DNA: TGTGCCAGCAGTGATTCGACAGGGAGAAATCAGCCCCAGCATTTT
D gene: TRBD1
J gene: TRBJ1-5
clone size: few
V gene: TRBV2

CDR3 protein: CASSVPGQGFVSAAKNIQYF
CDR3 DNA: TGTGCCAGCAGTGTCCCGGGACAGGGCTTTGTATCCGCGGCCAAAAACATTCAGTACTTC
D gene: TRBD1
J gene: TRBJ2-4
clone size: few
V gene: TRBV6-1

CDR3 protein: CASSEGTAYGYTF
CDR3 DNA: TGTGCCAGCAGTGAAGGGACAGCCTATGGCTACACCTTC
D gene: .
J gene: TRBJ1-2
clone size: few
V gene: TRBV6-1

CDR3 protein: CASTVTSDEQYF
CDR3 DNA: TGTGCCAGCACCGTAACTAGCGACGAGCAGTACTTC
D gene: TRBD2
J gene: TRBJ2-7
clone size: many
V gene: TRBV28

CDR3 protein: CASSPRQGGTEAFF
CDR3 DNA: TGTGCCAGCAGCCCCCGACAGGGAGGAACTGAAGCTTTCTTT
D gene: TRBD1
J gene: TRBJ1-1
clone size: .
V gene: TRBV7-2

CDR3 protein: CASSRLGQGSYEQYF
CDR3 DNA: TGTGCCAGCAGTCGCCTCGGGCAGGGCTCCTACGAGCAGTACTTC
D gene: .
J gene: TRBJ2-7
clone size: .
V gene: TRBV6-6

CDR3 protein: CASSPGFDSTQETQYF
CDR3 DNA: TGTGCCAGCAGCCCCGGTTTCGATTCCACCCAAGAGACCCAGTACTTC
D gene: .
J gene: TRBJ2-5
clone size: few
V gene: TRBV7-3

CDR3 protein: CAWKDRGRGQNTEAFF
CDR3 DNA: TGTGCCTGGAAAGACAGGGGGCGCGGTCAAAACACTGAAGCTTTCTTT
D gene: TRBD1
J gene: TRBJ1-1
clone size: .
V gene: TRBV30

CDR3 protein: CASSQGGFGEQFF
CDR3 DNA: TGCGCCAGCAGCCAAGGGGGCTTTGGTGAGCAGTTCTTC
D gene: .
J gene: TRBJ2-1
clone size: many
V gene: TRBV4-3

CDR3 protein: CASSFRRAVYTDTQYF
CDR3 DNA: TGTGCCAGCAGTTTTCGGAGGGCCGTTTATACAGATACGCAGTATTTT
D gene: .
J gene: TRBJ2-3
clone size: .
V gene: TRBV27

CDR3 protein: CASIPGVAGADEQFF
CDR3 DNA: TGCGCCAGCATCCCCGGGGTGGCGGGAGCGGATGAGCAGTTCTTC
D gene: TRBD2
J gene: TRBJ2-1
clone size: .
V gene: TRBV5-1

CDR3 protein: CASSSVTRDTGELFF
CDR3 DNA: TGTGCCAGCAGCTCCGTAACCCGGGACACCGGGGAGCTGTTTTTT
D gene: .
J gene: TRBJ2-2
clone size: few
V gene: TRBV7-6

CDR3 protein: CASSIEAGGSDTQYF
CDR3 DNA: TGTGCCAGTAGTATAGAAGCGGGAGGAAGTGATACGCAGTATTTT
D gene: TRBD2
J gene: TRBJ2-3
clone size: .
V gene: TRBV19

CDR3 protein: CASSVGQGMYQPQHF
CDR3 DNA: TGTGCCAGCAGTGTGGGACAGGGGATGTACCAGCCCCAGCATTTT
D gene: TRBD1
J gene: TRBJ1-5
clone size: .
V gene: TRBV7-3

CDR3 protein: CATIGQNLYNEQFF
CDR3 DNA: TGTGCCACGATAGGACAGAACCTCTACAATGAGCAGTTCTTC
D gene: .
J gene: TRBJ2-1
clone size: many
V gene: TRBV28

CDR3 protein: CASSQRTGKNYGYTF
CDR3 DNA: TGTGCCAGCAGCCAGAGGACAGGGAAAAACTATGGCTACACCTTC
D gene: TRBD1
J gene: TRBJ1-2
clone size: .
V gene: TRBV7-8

CDR3 protein: CASSLTGAPTNEKLFF
CDR3 DNA: TGTGCCAGCAGTTTGACAGGGGCACCAACTAATGAAAAACTGTTTTTT
D gene: TRBD1
J gene: TRBJ1-4
clone size: .
V gene: TRBV28

CDR3 protein: CAWSVRLAGNDEQFF
CDR3 DNA: TGTGCCTGGAGTGTACGACTAGCGGGGAATGATGAGCAGTTCTTC
D gene: TRBD2
J gene: TRBJ2-1
clone size: .
V gene: TRBV30

CDR3 protein: CASSYRDGGYEQYF
CDR3 DNA: TGTGCCAGCAGTTACAGAGACGGCGGCTACGAGCAGTACTTC
D gene: .
J gene: TRBJ2-7
clone size: few
V gene: TRBV6-5

CDR3 protein: CASSERNPHSGANVLTF
CDR3 DNA: TGTGCCAGCAGTGAGAGGAATCCTCACTCTGGGGCCAACGTCCTGACTTTC
D gene: .
J gene: TRBJ2-6
clone size: few
V gene: TRBV25-1

CDR3 protein: CASNPGGTGAYEQYF
CDR3 DNA: TGTGCCAGCAACCCCGGTGGGACAGGCGCCTACGAGCAGTACTTC
D gene: TRBD1
J gene: TRBJ2-7
clone size: many
V gene: TRBV7-2

CDR3 protein: CAISGDSLPYEQYF
CDR3 DNA: TGTGCCATCAGTGGGGACAGTCTGCCTTACGAGCAGTACTTC
D gene: TRBD1
J gene: TRBJ2-7
clone size: .
V gene: TRBV10-3

CDR3 protein: CASSLAGDSNQPQHF
CDR3 DNA: TGTGCCAGCTCACTCGCCGGTGATAGCAATCAGCCCCAGCATTTT
D gene: .
J gene: TRBJ1-5
clone size: few
V gene: TRBV18

CDR3 protein: CASSLQDRISNQPQHF
CDR3 DNA: TGTGCCAGCAGCCTACAGGACAGGATTAGCAATCAGCCCCAGCATTTT
D gene: TRBD1
J gene: TRBJ1-5
clone size: .
V gene: TRBV5-5

CDR3 protein: CASTSTANTEAFF
CDR3 DNA: TGTGCCAGCACCTCGACAGCGAACACTGAAGCTTTCTTT
D gene: .
J gene: TRBJ1-1
clone size: few
V gene: TRBV28

CDR3 protein: CASSFGGASDTQYF
CDR3 DNA: TGTGCCAGCAGCTTTGGCGGGGCCTCTGATACGCAGTATTTT
D gene: .
J gene: TRBJ2-3
clone size: few
V gene: TRBV7-3

CDR3 protein: CASSQGGRRETETQYF
CDR3 DNA: TGTGCCAGCAGCCAAGGAGGGAGGAGGGAGACAGAGACCCAGTACTTC
D gene: .
J gene: TRBJ2-5
clone size: few
V gene: TRBV5-4

CDR3 protein: CASSDRTGDSPLHF
CDR3 DNA: TGTGCCAGCAGTGATAGGACAGGGGATTCACCCCTCCACTTT
D gene: TRBD1
J gene: TRBJ1-6
clone size: few
V gene: TRBV6-1

CDR3 protein: CASSRLSWTSGGTYEQYF
CDR3 DNA: TGTGCCAGCAGTCGCCTATCGTGGACTAGCGGCGGTACCTACGAGCAGTACTTC
D gene: TRBD2
J gene: TRBJ2-7
clone size: .
V gene: TRBV28

CDR3 protein: CASSAPPGQGIERAKNIQYF
CDR3 DNA: TGTGCCAGCAGTGCCCCACCGGGACAGGGGATTGAGAGAGCCAAAAACATTCAGTACTTC
D gene: TRBD1
J gene: TRBJ2-4
clone size: .
V gene: TRBV6-1

CDR3 protein: CASSPTANYGYTF
CDR3 DNA: TGTGCCAGCTCTCCTACGGCTAACTATGGCTACACCTTC
D gene: .
J gene: TRBJ1-2
clone size: .
V gene: TRBV18

CDR3 protein: CASSLAVNRETQYF
CDR3 DNA: TGTGCCAGCAGCTTAGCAGTTAATCGGGAGACCCAGTACTTC
D gene: .
J gene: TRBJ2-5
clone size: .
V gene: TRBV7-2

CDR3 protein: CASSLTVTEWGYTF
CDR3 DNA: TGTGCCAGCAGCTTAACTGTAACAGAGTGGGGCTACACCTTC
D gene: .
J gene: TRBJ1-2
clone size: few
V gene: TRBV7-2

CDR3 protein: CASSPQVGNTIYF
CDR3 DNA: TGTGCCAGCAGCCCACAGGTGGGAAACACCATATATTTT
D gene: .
J gene: TRBJ1-3
clone size: .
V gene: TRBV7-2

CDR3 protein: CAIRPGTGEFYGYTF
CDR3 DNA: TGTGCCATCAGACCCGGGACAGGGGAGTTCTATGGCTACACCTTC
D gene: TRBD1
J gene: TRBJ1-2
clone size: .
V gene: TRBV10-3

CDR3 protein: CASCPRAGLDLAKNIQYF
CDR3 DNA: TGTGCCAGCTGCCCTCGAGCGGGACTTGACTTAGCCAAAAACATTCAGTACTTC
D gene: TRBD2
J gene: TRBJ2-4
clone size: many
V gene: TRBV4-2

CDR3 protein: CASSARTGVDNEKLFF
CDR3 DNA: TGCGCCAGCAGCGCACGGACAGGGGTCGATAATGAAAAACTGTTTTTT
D gene: TRBD1
J gene: TRBJ1-4
clone size: many
V gene: TRBV4-3

CDR3 protein: CASSLLGQPQHF
CDR3 DNA: TGTGCCAGCAGTTTACTAGGTCAGCCCCAGCATTTT
D gene: .
J gene: TRBJ1-5
clone size: .
V gene: TRBV27

CDR3 protein: CASSPGAHLRGYTF
CDR3 DNA: TGCGCCAGCAGCCCAGGGGCACACCTTCGGGGCTACACCTTC
D gene: .
J gene: TRBJ1-2
clone size: few
V gene: TRBV4-3